This TCR beta chain was sequenced in a study of CD8 T cells in Susac syndrome. Diagnostic criteria for definite or probable disease, in their recently defined form, were met by the patients with Susac syndrome. Negative isolation was used for CD8+ and CD4+ T cells and FACS enrichment for TEMRA cells. When the RNA was reverse transcribed, random hexamers were used with an input of about 0.45 to 1 ug. Amplification of TCR beta CDR3 spanned 54 Vbeta and 13 Jbeta via immunoSEQ multiplex PCR. TCRdb reprocessed the immunoSEQ multiplex PCR reads via MiXCR and lists one record per CDR3 protein. Seen here are around 200,000 distinct CDR3 sequences, under 97% observed once, and the top ten hold 0.075% to 0.1%. This CDR3 is built from 15 residues. Between the trimmed V and J ends, which lost 5 bases and 2 bases, there was a span of 12 bases. CDR1 is LGHDT, CDR2 YNNKEL, per germline (reference sequence).

The chain employs TRBV3-1 and TRBJ2-2, with a weak D call TRBD2 (6 bases). This TCR came from a human donor with Susac syndrome. Sequencing was performed on CD4+ T cells from PBMCs. CDR3 sequence: CASSTTGLNTGELFF. CDR3 DNA: TGTGCCAGCAGCACGACGGGACTCAACACCGGGGAGCTGTTTTTT.